The 29 T cell receptor beta chains in this list originate from one sample, sequenced in a study of blood T cell repertoires in COVID-19. The data were produced by immunoSEQ multiplex PCR, yet TCRdb's version contains in-frame clones alone and is incomplete. The sample consists of around 160,000 clones, approximately 85% of them appearing once. Sample: peripheral blood. All receptors derive from a man between 60 and 70 years old with active or convalescent COVID-19.

The V gene is TRBV7-6, the J gene TRBJ2-5; 11 positions agree with TRBD2. The V gene's germline CDR1 is SGHVS and CDR2 FNYEAQ. Germline trimming cut 5 bases from V and 3 bases from J; bases unmatched to any gene: 2. This CDR3 spans 14 amino acids. The CDR3 region has the DNA TGTGCCAGCAGCCGGGGACTAGCGGAAGAGACCCAGTACTTC. This translates into CASSRGLAEETQYF.

This clone was picked up one time. J is TRBJ1-1 and V is TRBV6-5; 9 bases align to TRBD1. V shed 4 bases, J shed 6 bases, and the junction held 12 bases outside the gene matches. Germline V gives CDR1 MNHEY, CDR2 SVGAGI. The CDR3 is 16 residues long. The CDR3 region has the DNA TGTGCCAGCAGTTCCCCGGGACAGGGAGGAAGGGCTGAAGCTTTCTTT. This gives the protein CASSSPGQGGRAEAFF.

The gene calls are TRBV27 and TRBJ1-2; perhaps TRBD1 as D (6 bases). Between the trimmed V and J ends, which lost 5 bases and 4 bases, there was a span of 17 bases. This CDR3 comprises 15 residues. Germline lookup yields CDR1 MNHEY and CDR2 SMNVEV (reference sequence). The CDR3 is CASSPGGLRGYGYTF. The CDR3 DNA reads TGTGCCAGCAGTCCCGGGGGGCTGCGGGGCTATGGCTACACCTTC.

This chain joins TRBV3-1 (or the pseudogene TRBV3-2) and TRBJ2-7, with 9 positions matching TRBD2. The CDR3 is made up of 15 amino acids. V lost 4 bases to trimming and J lost 1 base; unmatched junction nucleotides: 5. CDR1 LGHDT and CDR2 YNNKEL come from the germline V gene (reference sequence). The CDR3 loop is CASSPLAGLSYEQYF. For the CDR3, the DNA is TGTGCCAGCAGCCCACTAGCGGGCCTGTCCTACGAGCAGTACTTC.

The genes are TRBV3-1 (or the pseudogene TRBV3-2) and TRBJ2-3; 9 bases map to TRBD2. Germline-derived CDR1 and CDR2 are LGHDT and YNNKEL (reference sequence). CDR3 length equals 15 residues. V shed 1 base, J shed 3 bases, and the junction held 2 bases outside the gene matches. The CDR3 here is CASSQVLAGTDTQYF. The CDR3 nucleotides read TGTGCCAGCAGCCAAGTTCTAGCGGGGACAGATACGCAGTATTTT.

About this clone: This sample includes further DNA sequences coding for the same CDR3. The chain has TRBV2 and TRBJ2-7; 10 positions agree with TRBD2. The V and J ends lost 6 bases and 2 bases, in that order; junction bases with no gene match: 10. This CDR3 has 16 amino acids. Per the germline V gene, CDR1 is SNHLY and CDR2 is FYNNEI. The CDR3 here is CASSPPLAGEAYEQYF. DNA for the CDR3: TGTGCCAGCAGCCCCCCTCTAGCGGGAGAAGCCTACGAGCAGTACTTC.

With respect to this clone: The sample contains more than one DNA sequence encoding this CDR3. V gene TRBV28 combines with J gene TRBJ2-7, with D perhaps TRBD1 (5 bases). Germline assignment: CDR1 MDHEN and CDR2 SYDVKM. The CDR3 spans 12 residues. Trimming took 8 bases from V and 1 from J, leaving 9 bases between them. CDR3 in DNA: TGTGCCAGCGGTACAGGTTCCTACGAGCAGTACTTC. This codes for CASGTGSYEQYF.

This clone was found many times. V gene TRBV28 combines with J gene TRBJ2-3, with 10 bases matching TRBD1. The CDR3 is 14 amino acids. Germline CDR1 is MDHEN and CDR2 is SYDVKM. V shed 8 bases and J 5 bases; nucleotides not matched to a gene: 7. In nucleotides, the CDR3 is TGTGCCAGCGGGACAGGGGCAGCGGGAGATACGCAGTATTTT. The encoded protein is CASGTGAAGDTQYF.

This CDR3 is CASSRTSAGFTDTQYF. The DNA of the CDR3 is TGTGCCAGCAGCCGGACTTCAGCGGGGTTCACAGATACGCAGTATTTT. This chain links TRBV7-9 with TRBJ2-3; 7 bases map to TRBD2. The ends lost 5 bases at V and 2 bases at J; junction bases unmatched: 10. This CDR3 region has 16 residues. Germline V gene lookup returns CDR1 SEHNR and CDR2 FQNEAQ (reference sequence).

This clone has just one count. This sequence joins TRBV18 and TRBJ2-7; the D gene is possibly TRBD1 (5 bases). V lost 3 bases, J lost 4 bases, and 16 bases lay in between. Per the germline V gene, CDR1 is KGHSH and CDR2 is LQKENI. There are 15 residues in the CDR3. The CDR3 protein is CASSPEQGVGYEQYF. The CDR3 nucleotides are TGTGCCAGCTCACCGGAGCAGGGCGTGGGATACGAGCAGTACTTC.

Comments on this clone: The junction differs from germline at one of its ends, possibly a read error. The V call is TRBV2, the J call TRBJ1-4, with D unresolved. Germline-derived CDR1 and CDR2 are SNHLY and FYNNEI. The CDR3 is 13 amino acids. In DNA, the CDR3 is TGTGCCAGCACCCGGGATCCTAAAGAAAAACTGTTTTTT. Translating it yields CASTRDPKEKLFF.

This clone was detected only once. The chain links TRBV25-1 to TRBJ2-2; TRBD2 aligns across 7 bases. The CDR3 is 12 amino acids. In germline, CDR1 is MGHDK, CDR2 SYGVNS. V trimming: 6 bases; J trimming: 6 bases; junction bases outside the gene matches: 1. DNA of the CDR3: TGTGCCAGCAGCCGGGAGGCCGGGGAGCTGTTTTTT. This codes for CASSREAGELFF.

This clone was picked up one time. The rearrangement links TRBV19 to TRBJ2-5; weak D call: TRBD2 (7 bases). Germline-derived CDR1 and CDR2 are LNHDA and SQIVND (reference sequence). This CDR3 is 14 amino acids long. V was cut by 5 bases and J by 5 bases, with 15 bases left in between. The CDR3 sequence: CASSVRGRGETQYF. CDR3 bases: TGTGCCAGTAGTGTGCGGGGGCGAGGCGAGACCCAGTACTTC.

This rearrangement joins TRBV25-1 to TRBJ1-6, with 7 positions matching TRBD1. CDR1 MGHDK and CDR2 SYGVNS come from the germline V gene. CDR3 length: 14 amino acids. V was clipped by 3 bases and J by 7 bases; unmatched bases: 3. The CDR3 spells CASSDLQGNSPLHF. DNA of the CDR3: TGTGCCAGCAGTGATTTACAGGGGAATTCACCCCTCCACTTT.

This clone was counted once. This chain joins TRBV15 and TRBJ1-4; D unresolved. V dropped 0 bases and J dropped 3 bases, with 11 bases sitting between them. Germline CDR1 is LNHNV and CDR2 is YYDKDF (reference sequence). This CDR3 comprises 16 residues. This CDR3 is CATSRDPGSANEKLFF. CDR3 DNA sequence: TGTGCCACCAGCAGAGATCCTGGCTCTGCTAATGAAAAACTGTTTTTT.

The rearrangement links TRBV3-1 (or the pseudogene TRBV3-2) to TRBJ1-4; D call uncertain. CDR1 is LGHDT and CDR2 is YNNKEL in the germline V gene (reference sequence). The CDR3 is 17 residues long. The ends were cut back, 3 bases at V and 0 bases at J, with 14 bases in the middle. The CDR3 region is CASSHWADRATNEKLFF. In nucleotides, the CDR3 is TGTGCCAGCAGCCATTGGGCCGATAGAGCAACTAATGAAAAACTGTTTTTT.

A single count supports this clone. The rearrangement uses TRBV20-1 and TRBJ2-7; 8 bases fit TRBD2. Germline values: CDR1 DFQATT, CDR2 SNEGSKA (reference sequence). This CDR3 comprises 13 residues. The junction had 5 bases not matched to a gene; V was cut back by 3 bases and J by 4 bases. The CDR3 sequence is CSASPGGGYEQYF. DNA of the CDR3: TGCAGTGCTAGTCCCGGGGGGGGGTACGAGCAGTACTTC.

The chain uses TRBV10-3 and TRBJ1-2; a possible D gene is TRBD1 (5 bases). This CDR3 region has 15 residues. V lost 6 bases, J lost 8 bases, and 22 bases lay in between. CDR1 is ENHRY and CDR2 is SYGVKD in the germline V gene. Here the CDR3 DNA reads TGTGCCATCAGGAGCGTCCCAAGCAGGGAGGAAGGCTACACCTTC. Its translation is CAIRSVPSREEGYTF.

The chain is built from TRBV12-3 or TRBV12-4 and TRBJ1-2; D remains unclear. This CDR3 has 12 amino acids. With 6 bases removed from V and 8 bases from J, the gap between germline ends came to 13 bases. The CDR3 sequence: CASSTRGRGYTF. DNA of the CDR3: TGTGCCAGCAGCACCCGGGGTCGAGGCTACACCTTC.

The rearrangement uses TRBV5-1 and TRBJ2-2; 7 bases align to TRBD1. In germline, CDR1 is SGHRS, CDR2 YFSETQ. V was pared by 4 bases and J by 1 base, with 1 base of the junction left unmatched. This CDR3 region has 14 residues. CDR3 sequence: CASSRQGNTGELFF. The CDR3 DNA reads as TGCGCCAGCAGCAGACAGGGGAACACCGGGGAGCTGTTTTTT.

V is TRBV6-1 and J is TRBJ2-5; TRBD2 is a possible D gene (7 bases). The CDR3 loop spans 15 amino acids. CDR1 MNHNS and CDR2 SASEGT come from the germline V gene. Between the trimmed V and J ends, which lost 1 base and 5 bases, there was a span of 14 bases. The CDR3 reads CASSEVGGGRETQYF. For the CDR3, the DNA is TGTGCCAGCAGTGAAGTTGGGGGGGGCCGGGAGACCCAGTACTTC.

Here the CDR3 DNA reads TGTGCCAGCAGGGCCTCGGGGGGCACAGATACGCAGTATTTT. Its protein product is CASRASGGTDTQYF. The V and J genes are TRBV27 and TRBJ2-3; a weak D match, TRBD2 (6 bases). Trimming removed 6 bases from V and 1 base from J, with 11 bases in between. Germline CDR1 reads MNHEY; CDR2 reads SMNVEV (reference sequence). The CDR3 consists of 14 residues.

This chain connects TRBV5-1 to TRBJ2-1; 10 nucleotides agree with TRBD2. There are 16 residues in the CDR3. V shed 4 bases and J 7 bases; nucleotides not matched to a gene: 11. In germline, CDR1 is SGHRS, CDR2 YFSETQ. The CDR3 is CASSVQLAGFSNEQFF. CDR3 in DNA: TGCGCCAGCAGCGTCCAACTAGCGGGGTTTTCAAATGAGCAGTTCTTC.

The chain couples TRBV28 to TRBJ2-7; TRBD2 aligns across 7 bases. This CDR3 region has 12 residues. The trim removed 1 base at V and 7 bases at J, leaving 1 base unmatched. Germline values: CDR1 MDHEN, CDR2 SYDVKM. In DNA, the CDR3 is TGTGCCAGCAGTTTATACGGGGGGGAGCAGTACTTC. Protein: CASSLYGGEQYF.

The genes are TRBV19 and TRBJ1-1; D is unclear. The CDR3 consists of 12 residues. Trimming shortened V by 7 bases and J by 3 bases, and 9 bases separated the two germline ends. Germline CDR1 LNHDA, CDR2 SQIVND (reference sequence). This CDR3 is CASIGVDTEAFF. Here the CDR3 DNA reads TGTGCCAGTATCGGGGTGGACACTGAAGCTTTCTTT.

This clone has only a few counts. The chain carries TRBV2 and TRBJ1-6; perhaps TRBD1 as D (5 bases). The CDR3 runs 15 residues. The V and J ends lost 4 bases and 6 bases respectively, with 13 bases between them. The V gene's germline CDR1 is SNHLY and CDR2 FYNNEI. CDR3 nucleotides: TGTGCCAGCAGTGTCCAGGGAATTACTAATTCACCCCTCCACTTT. It codes for CASSVQGITNSPLHF.

The CDR3 spells CSAGQGNTEAFF. CDR3 DNA: TGCAGCGCGGGACAGGGGAACACTGAAGCTTTCTTT. The chain combines TRBV29-1 with TRBJ1-1; 9 bases align to TRBD1. This CDR3 has 12 residues. Per the germline V gene, CDR1 is SQVTM and CDR2 is ANQGSEA. Unmatched junction bases numbered 1, after V lost 7 bases and J lost 1 base.

The chain joins TRBV11-2 to TRBJ2-7; possibly TRBD1 for D (6 bases). This CDR3 region has 13 residues. Trimming pared 7 bases from V and 2 bases from J, leaving 12 bases between. CDR1 is SGHAT, CDR2 FQNNGV, per germline. CDR3 amino acids: CASTGTGTYEQYF. The CDR3 bases are TGTGCCAGCACCGGAACAGGGACCTACGAGCAGTACTTC.

J is TRBJ2-1 and V is TRBV19, with TRBD1 matching over 11 bases. The junction had 10 bases not matched to a gene; V was cut back by 0 bases and J by 6 bases. Germline V lookup: CDR1 LNHDA, CDR2 SQIVND (reference sequence). The CDR3 totals 18 residues. CDR3 sequence (DNA): TGTGCCAGTAGTATAGAATTCGGTTGGACAGGGGGCATCAATGAGCAGTTCTTC. Translation gives CASSIEFGWTGGINEQFF.